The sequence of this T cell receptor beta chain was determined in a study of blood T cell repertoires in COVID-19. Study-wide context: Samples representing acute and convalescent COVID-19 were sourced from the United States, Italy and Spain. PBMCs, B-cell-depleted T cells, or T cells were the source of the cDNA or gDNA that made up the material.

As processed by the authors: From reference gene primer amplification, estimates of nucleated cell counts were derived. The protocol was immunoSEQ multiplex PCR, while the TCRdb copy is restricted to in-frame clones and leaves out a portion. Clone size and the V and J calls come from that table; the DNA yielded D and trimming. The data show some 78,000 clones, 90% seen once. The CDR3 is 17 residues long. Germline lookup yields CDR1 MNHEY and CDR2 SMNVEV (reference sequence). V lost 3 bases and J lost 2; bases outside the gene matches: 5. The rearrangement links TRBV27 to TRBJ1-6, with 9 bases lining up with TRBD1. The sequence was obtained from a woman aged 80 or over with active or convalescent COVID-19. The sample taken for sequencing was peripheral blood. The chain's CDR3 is CASSFTGGAAYNSPLHF. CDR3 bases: TGTGCCAGCAGTTTCACAGGGGGCGCTGCCTATAATTCACCCCTCCACTTT.